This TCR beta chain originates from a study of T cells in Graves' hyperthyroidism and ophthalmopathy. Per germline, CDR1 LGHNT and CDR2 FRNRAP. The V and J ends lost 6 bases and 1 base, in that order; junction bases with no gene match: 5. The CDR3 sequence is 14 residues long. Study-level points and caveats: The model made its ophthalmopathy prediction, and onset followed a median approximately 6.5 months later. Researchers found most expanded thyroid clonotypes above 0.001 in blood as well.

Newly diagnosed hyperthyroidism, duration under 2 months, in patients aged 18 to 65. Blood was obtained at the first hyperthyroidism diagnosis, which preceded any ophthalmopathy symptoms. RNA transcripts served as the template for amplifying TCR beta CDR3 regions. An initial round of RT-PCR targeting the TCR CDR3 relied on the HTBI primer set. TCRdb reanalysed the multiplex PCR reads using MiXCR and keeps one entry per CDR3 protein. The table has about 290,000 distinct CDR3 sequences, less than 15% seen once. This clonotype has a count of ten or more. Its antigen remains unknown. The chain uses TRBV12-5 and TRBJ2-7, with 8 nucleotides matching TRBD2. The sequence derives from a woman aged 30 to 39 with Graves' hyperthyroidism that later progressed to Graves' ophthalmopathy. The sequenced sample consisted of blood. The DNA of the CDR3 is TGTGCTAGTGGCCCCGGGGGGGGATCCTACGAGCAGTACTTC. It codes for CASGPGGGSYEQYF. The complete variable domain, with remaining parts taken from reference TRBV12-5 and TRBJ2-7, reads DARVTQTPRHKVTEMGQEVTMRCQPILGHNTVFWYRQTMMQGLELLAYFRNRAPLDDSGMPKDRFSAEMPDATLATLKIQPSEPRDSAVYFCASGPGGGSYEQYFGPGTRLTVT.